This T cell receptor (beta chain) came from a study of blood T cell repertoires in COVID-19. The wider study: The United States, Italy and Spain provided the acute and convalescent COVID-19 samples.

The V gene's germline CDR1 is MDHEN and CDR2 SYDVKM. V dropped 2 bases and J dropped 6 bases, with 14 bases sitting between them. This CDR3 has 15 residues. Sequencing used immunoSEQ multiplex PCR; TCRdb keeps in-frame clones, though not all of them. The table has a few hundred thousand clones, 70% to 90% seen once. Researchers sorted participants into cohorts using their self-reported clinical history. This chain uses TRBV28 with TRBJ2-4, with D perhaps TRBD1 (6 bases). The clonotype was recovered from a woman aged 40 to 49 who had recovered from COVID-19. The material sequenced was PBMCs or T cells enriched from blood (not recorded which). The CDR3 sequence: CASSLGARGLNIQYF. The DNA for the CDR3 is TGTGCCAGCAGTTTAGGAGCCAGGGGCCTAAACATTCAGTACTTC.